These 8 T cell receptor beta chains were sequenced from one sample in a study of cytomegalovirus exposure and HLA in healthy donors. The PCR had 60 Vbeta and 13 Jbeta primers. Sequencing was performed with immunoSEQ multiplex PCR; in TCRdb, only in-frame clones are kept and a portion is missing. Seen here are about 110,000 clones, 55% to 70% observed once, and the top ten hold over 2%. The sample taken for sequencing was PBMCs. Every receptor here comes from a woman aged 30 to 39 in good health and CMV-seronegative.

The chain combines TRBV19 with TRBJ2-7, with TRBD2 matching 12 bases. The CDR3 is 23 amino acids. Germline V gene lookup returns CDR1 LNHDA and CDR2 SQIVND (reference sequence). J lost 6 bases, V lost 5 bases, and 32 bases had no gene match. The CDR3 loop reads CASSFGPLTGYGRTSGIRCEQYF. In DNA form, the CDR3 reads TGTGCCAGTAGTTTTGGGCCGCTGACAGGGTATGGTCGGACTAGCGGGATCCGCTGCGAGCAGTACTTC.

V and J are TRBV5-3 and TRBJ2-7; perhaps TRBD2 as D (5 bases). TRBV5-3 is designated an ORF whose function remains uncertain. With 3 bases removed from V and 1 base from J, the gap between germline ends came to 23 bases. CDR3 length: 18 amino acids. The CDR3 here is CARSSIAGPTSGSYEQYF. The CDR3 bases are TGTGCCAGAAGCTCTATCGCAGGACCTACCTCGGGGTCCTACGAGCAGTACTTC.

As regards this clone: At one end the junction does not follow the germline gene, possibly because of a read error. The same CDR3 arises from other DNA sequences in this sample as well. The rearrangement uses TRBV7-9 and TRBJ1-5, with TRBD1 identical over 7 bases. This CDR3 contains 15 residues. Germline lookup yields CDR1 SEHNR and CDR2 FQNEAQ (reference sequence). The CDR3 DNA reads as TGTGCTAGCAGCCCCACAGGGGATCCCAATCAGCCCCAGCATTTT. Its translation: CASSPTGDPNQPQHF.

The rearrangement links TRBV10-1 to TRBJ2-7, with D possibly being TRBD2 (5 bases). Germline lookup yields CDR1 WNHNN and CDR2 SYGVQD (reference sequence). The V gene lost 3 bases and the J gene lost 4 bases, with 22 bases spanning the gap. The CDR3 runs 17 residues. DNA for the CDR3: TGCGCCAGCAGTGATGAGGGTTCTAATCCGGCTTTATACGAGCAGTACTTC. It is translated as CASSDEGSNPALYEQYF.

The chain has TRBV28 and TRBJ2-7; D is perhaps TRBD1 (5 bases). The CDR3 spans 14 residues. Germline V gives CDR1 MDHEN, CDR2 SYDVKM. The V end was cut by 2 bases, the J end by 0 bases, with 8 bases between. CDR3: CASSLGAVSYEQYF. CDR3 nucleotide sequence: TGTGCCAGCAGTTTAGGGGCTGTCTCCTACGAGCAGTACTTC.

Here the CDR3 reads CASSPTSSNYGYTF. DNA for the CDR3: TGCGCCAGCAGCCCCACAAGTTCTAACTATGGCTACACCTTC. The chain combines TRBV5-1 with TRBJ1-2; D is ambiguous. CDR3 length: 14 amino acids. V lost 4 bases and J 0 bases, leaving 10 bases between the germline ends. Germline CDR1 is SGHRS and CDR2 is YFSETQ. The variable domain in full, completed from reference TRBV5-1 and TRBJ1-2, reads KAGVTQTPRYLIKTRGQQVTLSCSPISGHRSVSWYQQTPGQGLQFLFEYFSETQRNKGNFPGRFSGRQFSNSRSEMNVSTLELGDSALYLCASSPTSSNYGYTFGSGTRLTVV.

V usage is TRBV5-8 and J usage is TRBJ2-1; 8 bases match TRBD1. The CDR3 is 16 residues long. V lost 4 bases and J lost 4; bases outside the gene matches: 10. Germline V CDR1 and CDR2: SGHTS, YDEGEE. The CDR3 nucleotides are TGTGCCAGCAGCCCGGGACAGGTTAGAGGTTACAATGAGCAGTTCTTC. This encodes CASSPGQVRGYNEQFF.

The CDR3 DNA reads as TGTGCCAGTACGGTCAAGGGGCCCGGTGGCTACACCTTC. Translation gives CASTVKGPGGYTF. The V call is TRBV19, the J call TRBJ1-2; possible D gene TRBD1, 5 bases. V was cut by 7 bases and J by 7 bases, with 16 bases left in between. Germline CDR1 reads LNHDA; CDR2 reads SQIVND (reference sequence). The CDR3 length is 13 residues.